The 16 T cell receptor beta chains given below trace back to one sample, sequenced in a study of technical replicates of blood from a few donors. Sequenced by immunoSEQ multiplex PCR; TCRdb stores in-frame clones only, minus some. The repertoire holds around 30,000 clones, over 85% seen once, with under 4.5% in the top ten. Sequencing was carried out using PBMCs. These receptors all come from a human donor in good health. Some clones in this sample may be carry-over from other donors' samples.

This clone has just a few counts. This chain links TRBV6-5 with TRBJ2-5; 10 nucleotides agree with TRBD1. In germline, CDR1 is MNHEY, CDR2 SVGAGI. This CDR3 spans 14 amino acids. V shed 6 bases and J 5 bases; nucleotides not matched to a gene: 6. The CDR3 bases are TGTGCCAGCAGGAAGACAGGGGGCGGTGAGACCCAGTACTTC. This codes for CASRKTGGGETQYF.

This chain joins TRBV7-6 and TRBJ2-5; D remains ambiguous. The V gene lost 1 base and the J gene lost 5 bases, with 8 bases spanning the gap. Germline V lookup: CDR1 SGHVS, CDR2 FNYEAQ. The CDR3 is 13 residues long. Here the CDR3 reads CASSLGGLETQYF. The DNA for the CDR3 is TGTGCCAGCAGCTTAGGTGGGCTTGAGACCCAGTACTTC. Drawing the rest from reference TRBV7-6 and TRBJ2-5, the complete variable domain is GAGVSQSPRYKVTKRGQDVALRCDPISGHVSLYWYRQALGQGPEFLTYFNYEAQQDKSGLPNDRFSAERPEGSISTLTIQRTEQRDSAMYRCASSLGGLETQYFGPGTRLLVL.

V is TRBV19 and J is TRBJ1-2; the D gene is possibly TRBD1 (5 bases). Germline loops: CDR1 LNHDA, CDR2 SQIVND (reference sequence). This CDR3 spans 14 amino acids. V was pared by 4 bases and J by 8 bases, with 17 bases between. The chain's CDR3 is CASSTQQDLRGYTF. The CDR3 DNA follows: TGTGCCAGTAGTACCCAACAGGACCTTAGAGGCTACACCTTC.

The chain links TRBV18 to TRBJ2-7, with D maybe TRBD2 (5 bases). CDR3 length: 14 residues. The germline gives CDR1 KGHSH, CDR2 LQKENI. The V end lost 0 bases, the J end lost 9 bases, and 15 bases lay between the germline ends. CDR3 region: CASSPPEDQRRQYF. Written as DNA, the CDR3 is TGTGCCAGCTCACCACCGGAGGACCAGCGGAGGCAGTACTTC.

The CDR3 coding sequence is TGTGCCAGCAGCCACGGACTAGCGGGGTCGAACACCGGGGAGCTGTTTTTT. Amino acids: CASSHGLAGSNTGELFF. The V gene is TRBV2, the J gene TRBJ2-2; 12 bases are shared with TRBD2. With V trimmed by 6 bases and J by 0 bases, 5 bases remained unmatched. From germline, CDR1 is SNHLY and CDR2 FYNNEI. The CDR3 loop spans 17 amino acids.

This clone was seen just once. The CDR3 here is CASRHSVAGGPDTQYF. DNA for the CDR3: TGCGCCAGCAGACACTCAGTAGCGGGAGGCCCAGATACGCAGTATTTT. The chain carries TRBV4-1 and TRBJ2-3; 10 bases map to TRBD2. Germline V gene lookup returns CDR1 MGHRA and CDR2 YSYEKL. With 6 bases clipped from V and 4 bases from J, the junction kept 10 bases outside the gene matches. CDR3 size: 16 residues.

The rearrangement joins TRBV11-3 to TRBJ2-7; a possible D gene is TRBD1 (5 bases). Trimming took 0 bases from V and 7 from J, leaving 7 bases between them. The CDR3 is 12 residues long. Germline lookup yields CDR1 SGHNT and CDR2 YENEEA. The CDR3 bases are TGTGCCAGCAGCTTAGATCAGGGTGAGCAGTACTTC. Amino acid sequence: CASSLDQGEQYF.

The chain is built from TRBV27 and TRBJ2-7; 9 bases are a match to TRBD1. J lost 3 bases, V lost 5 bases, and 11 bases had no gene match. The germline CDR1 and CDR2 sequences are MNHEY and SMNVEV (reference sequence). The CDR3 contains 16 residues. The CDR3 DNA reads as TGTGCCAGCAGTCCTCCTAAGGACAGGGGCTACTACGAGCAGTACTTC. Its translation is CASSPPKDRGYYEQYF.

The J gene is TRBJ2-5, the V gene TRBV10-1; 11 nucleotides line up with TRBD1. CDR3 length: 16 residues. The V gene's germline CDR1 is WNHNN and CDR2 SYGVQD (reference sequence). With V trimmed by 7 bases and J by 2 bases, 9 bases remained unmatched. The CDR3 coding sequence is TGCGCCAGCATCCCCTCTCGGGACAGGGGGCAAGAGACCCAGTACTTC. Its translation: CASIPSRDRGQETQYF.

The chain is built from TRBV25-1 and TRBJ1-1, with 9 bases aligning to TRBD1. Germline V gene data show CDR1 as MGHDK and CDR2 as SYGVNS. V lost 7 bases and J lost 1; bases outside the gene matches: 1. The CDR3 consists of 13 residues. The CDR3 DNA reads TGTGCCAGCAAGGGACAGGGGAACACTGAAGCTTTCTTT. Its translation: CASKGQGNTEAFF.

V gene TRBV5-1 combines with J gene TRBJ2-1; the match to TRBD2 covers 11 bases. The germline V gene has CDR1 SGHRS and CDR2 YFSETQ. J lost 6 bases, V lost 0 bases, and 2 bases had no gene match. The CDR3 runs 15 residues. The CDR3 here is CASSLELAGVNEQFF. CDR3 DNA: TGCGCCAGCAGCTTGGAACTAGCGGGAGTCAATGAGCAGTTCTTC.

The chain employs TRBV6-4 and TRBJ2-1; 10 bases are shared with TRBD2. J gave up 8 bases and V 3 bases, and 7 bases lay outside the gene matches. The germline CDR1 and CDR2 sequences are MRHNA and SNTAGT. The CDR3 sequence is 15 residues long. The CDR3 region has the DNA TGTGCCAGCAGTGAGAGCGGGGGGGCCGGGGATGAGCAGTTCTTC. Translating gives CASSESGGAGDEQFF.

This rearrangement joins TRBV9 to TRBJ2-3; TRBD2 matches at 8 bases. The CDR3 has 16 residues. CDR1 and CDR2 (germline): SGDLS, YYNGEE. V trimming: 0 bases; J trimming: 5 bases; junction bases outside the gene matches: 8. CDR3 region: CASSVDPGGREDTQYF. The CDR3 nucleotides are TGTGCCAGCAGCGTAGACCCGGGAGGGCGGGAAGATACGCAGTATTTT.

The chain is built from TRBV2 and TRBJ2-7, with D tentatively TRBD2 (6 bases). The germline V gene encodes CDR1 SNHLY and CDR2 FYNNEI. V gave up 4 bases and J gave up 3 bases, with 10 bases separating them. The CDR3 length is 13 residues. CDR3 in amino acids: CASSASAFYEQYF. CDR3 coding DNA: TGTGCCAGCAGTGCTAGCGCCTTCTACGAGCAGTACTTC.

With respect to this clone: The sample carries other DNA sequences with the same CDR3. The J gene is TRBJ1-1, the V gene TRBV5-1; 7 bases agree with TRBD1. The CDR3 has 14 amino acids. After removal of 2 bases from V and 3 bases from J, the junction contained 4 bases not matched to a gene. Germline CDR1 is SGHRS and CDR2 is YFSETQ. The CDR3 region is CASSLAGGYTEAFF. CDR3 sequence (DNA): TGCGCCAGCAGCTTAGCAGGGGGTTACACTGAAGCTTTCTTT.

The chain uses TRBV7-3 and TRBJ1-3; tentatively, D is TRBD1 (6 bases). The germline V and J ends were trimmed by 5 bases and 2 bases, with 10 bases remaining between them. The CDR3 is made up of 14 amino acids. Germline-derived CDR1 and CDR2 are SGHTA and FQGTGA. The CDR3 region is CASSPQGTGNTIYF. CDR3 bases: TGTGCCAGCAGCCCACAGGGAACTGGAAACACCATATATTTT.